This TCR beta chain originates from a study of T cell changes during pregnancy in multiple sclerosis. V dropped 11 bases and J dropped 0 bases, with 14 bases sitting between them. There are 13 residues in the CDR3. Per germline, CDR1 ENHRY and CDR2 SYGVKD. Here immunoSEQ multiplex PCR was the method, and the copy in TCRdb shows in-frame clones only, minus some. The sample has about 100,000 clones; around 92% are singletons. The sequence came from a female donor with multiple sclerosis, enrolled in a pregnancy study. V and J are TRBV10-3 and TRBJ2-7; perhaps TRBD2 as D (5 bases). The source material was peripheral blood, sampled after pregnancy. The CDR3 here is CACRGALSYEQYF. The CDR3 coding sequence is TGTGCCTGTCGGGGAGCGCTCTCCTACGAGCAGTACTTC.